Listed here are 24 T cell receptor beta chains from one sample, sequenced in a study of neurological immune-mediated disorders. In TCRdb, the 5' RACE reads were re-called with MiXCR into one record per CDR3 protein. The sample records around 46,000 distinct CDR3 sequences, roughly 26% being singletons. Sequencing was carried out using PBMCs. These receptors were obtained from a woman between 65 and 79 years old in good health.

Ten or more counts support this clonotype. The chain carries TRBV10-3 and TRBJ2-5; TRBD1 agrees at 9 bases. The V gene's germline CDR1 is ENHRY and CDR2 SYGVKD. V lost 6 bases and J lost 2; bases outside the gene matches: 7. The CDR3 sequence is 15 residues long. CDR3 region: CAIRGGGQGQETQYF. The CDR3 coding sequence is TGTGCCATCAGGGGGGGGGGACAGGGTCAAGAGACCCAGTACTTC.

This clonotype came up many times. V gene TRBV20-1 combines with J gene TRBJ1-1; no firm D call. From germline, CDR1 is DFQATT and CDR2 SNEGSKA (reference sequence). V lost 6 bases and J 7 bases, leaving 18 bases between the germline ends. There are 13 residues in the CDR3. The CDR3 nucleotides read TGCAGTGCACGTGGGGTCATTCAAAGTGAAGCTTTCTTT. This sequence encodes CSARGVIQSEAFF.

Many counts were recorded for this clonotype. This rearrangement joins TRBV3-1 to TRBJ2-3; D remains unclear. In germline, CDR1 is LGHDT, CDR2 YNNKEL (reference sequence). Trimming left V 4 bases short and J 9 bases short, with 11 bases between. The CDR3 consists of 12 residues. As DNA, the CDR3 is TGTGCCAGCAGCCCCAGCATGCGGACGCAGTATTTT. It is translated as CASSPSMRTQYF.

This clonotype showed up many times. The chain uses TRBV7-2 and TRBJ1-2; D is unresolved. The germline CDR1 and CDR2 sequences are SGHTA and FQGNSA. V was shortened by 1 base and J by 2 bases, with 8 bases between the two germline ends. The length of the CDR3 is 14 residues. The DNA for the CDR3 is TGTGCCAGCAGCTTAGTTGTGGGAAACTATGGCTACACCTTC. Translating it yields CASSLVVGNYGYTF.

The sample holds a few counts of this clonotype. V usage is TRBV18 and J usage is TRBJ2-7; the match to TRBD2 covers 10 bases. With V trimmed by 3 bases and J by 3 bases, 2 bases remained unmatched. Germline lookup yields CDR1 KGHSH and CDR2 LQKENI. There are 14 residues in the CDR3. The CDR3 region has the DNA TGTGCCAGCTCACCCACTAGCGGGATCTACGAGCAGTACTTC. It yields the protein CASSPTSGIYEQYF.

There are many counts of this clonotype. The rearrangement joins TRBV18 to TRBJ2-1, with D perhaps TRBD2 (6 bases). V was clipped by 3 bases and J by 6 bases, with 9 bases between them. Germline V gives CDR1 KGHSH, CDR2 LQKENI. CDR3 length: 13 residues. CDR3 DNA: TGTGCCAGCTCACCCACGGGGGTCAATGAGCAGTTCTTC. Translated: CASSPTGVNEQFF.

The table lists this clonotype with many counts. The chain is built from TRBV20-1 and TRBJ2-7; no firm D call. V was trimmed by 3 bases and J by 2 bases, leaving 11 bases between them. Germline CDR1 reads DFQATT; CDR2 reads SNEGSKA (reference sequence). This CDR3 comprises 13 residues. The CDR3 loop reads CSASRRSPYEQYF. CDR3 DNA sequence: TGCAGTGCTAGTCGTAGATCTCCCTACGAGCAGTACTTC.

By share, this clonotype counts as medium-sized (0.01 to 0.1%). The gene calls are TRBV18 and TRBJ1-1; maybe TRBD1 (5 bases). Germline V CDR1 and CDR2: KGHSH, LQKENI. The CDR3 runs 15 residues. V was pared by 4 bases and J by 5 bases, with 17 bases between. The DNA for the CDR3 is TGTGCCAGCTCACAGGGGCCGGCCAGAGGAACTGAAGCTTTCTTT. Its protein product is CASSQGPARGTEAFF.

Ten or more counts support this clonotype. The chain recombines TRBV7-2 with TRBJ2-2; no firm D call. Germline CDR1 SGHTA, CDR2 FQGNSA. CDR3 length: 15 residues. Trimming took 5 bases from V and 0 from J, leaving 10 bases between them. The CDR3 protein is CASSPVRANTGELFF. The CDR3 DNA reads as TGTGCCAGCAGCCCCGTTCGAGCGAACACCGGGGAGCTGTTTTTT.

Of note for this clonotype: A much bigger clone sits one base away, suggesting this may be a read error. The CDR3 bases are TGTGCCACCAGTGAGTCGGACGGGACAGGGCATGAGCAGTTCTTC. Its translation: CATSESDGTGHEQFF. The chain recombines TRBV10-3 with TRBJ2-1; 9 bases agree with TRBD1. This CDR3 is built from 15 residues. Looked up from germline, CDR1 is ENHRY and CDR2 is SYGVKD.

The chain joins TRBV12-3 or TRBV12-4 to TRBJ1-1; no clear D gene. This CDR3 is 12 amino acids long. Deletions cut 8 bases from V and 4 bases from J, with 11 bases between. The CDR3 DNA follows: TGTGCCAGCGGTATTTGGGGCACTGAAGCTTTCTTT. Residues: CASGIWGTEAFF.

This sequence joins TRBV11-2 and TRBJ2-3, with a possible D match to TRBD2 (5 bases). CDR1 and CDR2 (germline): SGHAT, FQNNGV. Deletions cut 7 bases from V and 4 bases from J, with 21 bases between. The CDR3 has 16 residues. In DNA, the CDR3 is TGTGCCAGCACCCCCTTAAGAGGGAGAACCTCAGATACGCAGTATTTT. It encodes CASTPLRGRTSDTQYF.

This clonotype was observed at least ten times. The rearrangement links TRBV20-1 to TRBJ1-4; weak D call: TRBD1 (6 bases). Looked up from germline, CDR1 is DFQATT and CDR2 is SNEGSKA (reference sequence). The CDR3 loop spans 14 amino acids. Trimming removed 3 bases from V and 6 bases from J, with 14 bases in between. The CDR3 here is CSASNGRGDEKLFF. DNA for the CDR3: TGCAGTGCTAGTAATGGAAGGGGGGATGAAAAACTGTTTTTT.

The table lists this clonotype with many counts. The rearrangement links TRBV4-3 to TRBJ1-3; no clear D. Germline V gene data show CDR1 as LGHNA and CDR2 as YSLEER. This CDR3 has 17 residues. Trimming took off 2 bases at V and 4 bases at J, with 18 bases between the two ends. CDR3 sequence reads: CASSQRWGGRPGNTIYF. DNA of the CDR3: TGCGCCAGCAGCCAAAGGTGGGGTGGGAGGCCCGGAAACACCATATATTTT.

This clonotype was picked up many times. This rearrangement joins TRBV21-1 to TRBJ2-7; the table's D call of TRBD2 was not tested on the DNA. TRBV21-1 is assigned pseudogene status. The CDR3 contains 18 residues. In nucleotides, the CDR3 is TGTGCCAGCAGCAAAACGAGATGGTCTAGCGGGAGTTGGTACGAGCAGTACTTC. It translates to CASSKTRWSSGSWYEQYF.

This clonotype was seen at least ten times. This chain's CDR3 is CASSYQGWGGNSPLHF. The DNA for the CDR3 is TGTGCCAGCAGTTATCAGGGGTGGGGCGGTAATTCACCCCTCCACTTT. This chain joins TRBV28 and TRBJ1-6; D perhaps matches TRBD1 (6 bases). There are 16 residues in the CDR3. Germline CDR1 is MDHEN and CDR2 is SYDVKM. V was trimmed by 4 bases and J by 6 bases, leaving 16 bases between them.

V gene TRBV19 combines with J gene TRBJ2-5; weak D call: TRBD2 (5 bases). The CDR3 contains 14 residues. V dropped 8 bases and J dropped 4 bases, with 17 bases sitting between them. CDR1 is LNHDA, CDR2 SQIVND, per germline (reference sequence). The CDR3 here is CASARREGVETQYF. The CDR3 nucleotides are TGTGCCAGTGCGCGCCGCGAGGGAGTAGAGACCCAGTACTTC.

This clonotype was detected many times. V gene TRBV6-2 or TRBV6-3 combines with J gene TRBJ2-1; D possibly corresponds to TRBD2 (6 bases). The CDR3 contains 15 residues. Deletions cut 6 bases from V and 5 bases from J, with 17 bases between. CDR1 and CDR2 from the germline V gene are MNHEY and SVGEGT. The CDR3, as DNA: TGTGCCAGCAGCTCTCCGGGGACTGGTAACAATGAGCAGTTCTTC. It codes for CASSSPGTGNNEQFF.

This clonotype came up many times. CDR3 nucleotide sequence: TGCGCCAGCAGCTTGGCCGGGATCTCGGGGGCTTTCTTT. This gives the protein CASSLAGISGAFF. The chain employs TRBV5-1 and TRBJ1-1; no clear D gene. Germline CDR1 is SGHRS and CDR2 is YFSETQ. The V gene lost 0 bases and the J gene lost 11 bases, with 14 bases spanning the gap. The CDR3 is 13 amino acids.

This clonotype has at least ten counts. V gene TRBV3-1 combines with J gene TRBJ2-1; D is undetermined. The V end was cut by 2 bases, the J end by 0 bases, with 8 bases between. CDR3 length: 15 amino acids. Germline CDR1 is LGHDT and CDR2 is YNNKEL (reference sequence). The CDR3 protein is CASSQTRSSYNEQFF. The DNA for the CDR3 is TGTGCCAGCAGCCAAACCCGGAGCTCCTACAATGAGCAGTTCTTC.

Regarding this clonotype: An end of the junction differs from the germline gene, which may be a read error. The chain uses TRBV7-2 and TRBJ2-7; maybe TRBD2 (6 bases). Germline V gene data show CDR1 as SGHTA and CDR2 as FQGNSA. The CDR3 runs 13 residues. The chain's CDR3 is CASSSRDRSEQHF. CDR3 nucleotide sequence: TGTGCGAGCAGCTCGCGGGACCGCTCCGAGCAGCACTTC.

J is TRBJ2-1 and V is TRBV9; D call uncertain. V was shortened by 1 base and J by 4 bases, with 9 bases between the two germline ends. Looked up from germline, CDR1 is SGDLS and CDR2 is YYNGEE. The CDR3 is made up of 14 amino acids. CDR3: CASSVRVEYNEQFF. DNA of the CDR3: TGTGCCAGCAGCGTACGGGTGGAGTACAATGAGCAGTTCTTC.

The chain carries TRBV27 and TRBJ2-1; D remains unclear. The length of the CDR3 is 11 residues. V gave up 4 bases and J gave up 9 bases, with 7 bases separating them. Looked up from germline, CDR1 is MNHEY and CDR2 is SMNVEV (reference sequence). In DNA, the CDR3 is TGTGCCAGCAGTTCCTTGGGTGAGCAGTTCTTC. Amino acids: CASSSLGEQFF.

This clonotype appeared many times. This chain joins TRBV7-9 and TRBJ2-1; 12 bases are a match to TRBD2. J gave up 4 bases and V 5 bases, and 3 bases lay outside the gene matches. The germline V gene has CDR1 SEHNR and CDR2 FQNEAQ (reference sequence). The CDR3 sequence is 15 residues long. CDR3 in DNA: TGTGCCAGCAGCCCCGGGACTAGCGGGTACAATGAGCAGTTCTTC. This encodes CASSPGTSGYNEQFF.